This T cell receptor beta chain derives from a study of blood T cell repertoires in COVID-19. Study-level background: There were acute and convalescent COVID-19 samples, and they came from the United States, Italy and Spain. PBMCs, B-cell-depleted T cells, or T cells were the source of the cDNA or gDNA that made up the material.

Original analysis: Nucleated cell counts were estimated from reference gene primer amplification. Generated by immunoSEQ multiplex PCR, the TCRdb table keeps only in-frame clones and is missing some. The DNA gave D and trimming, while V, J and clone size come from that table. The sample holds 270,000 or so clones, around 82% seen once. V gave up 8 bases and J gave up 1 base; unmatched junction bases: 0. This CDR3 contains 11 residues. CDR1 GTSNPN and CDR2 SVGIG come from the germline V gene (reference sequence). Sequencing was done on a sample of peripheral blood. The rearrangement uses TRBV30 and TRBJ2-7; 9 bases map to TRBD1. This sequence was found in a woman aged 45-65 years who had recovered from COVID-19. The CDR3: CAGTGSYEQYF. CDR3 nucleotides: TGTGCCGGGACAGGGTCCTACGAGCAGTACTTC.